This T cell receptor beta chain was identified during a study of OX40 agonist ivuxolimab in advanced cancers. Study in general: Patients were treated with intravenous ivuxolimab, dosed at 0.01 to 10 mg/kg and infused every 2 weeks.

On cycle 4 day 1 and cycle 7 day 1, as well as at baseline, blood was sampled. Profiling relied on immunoSEQ multiplex PCR, and the TCRdb table lists in-frame clones only, not all of them. The table includes about 96,000 clones, roughly 80% detected once. CDR3 size: 16 residues. With 5 bases removed from V and 7 bases from J, the gap between germline ends came to 23 bases. The germline V gene encodes CDR1 LNHNV and CDR2 YYDKDF (reference sequence). Details on this clone: Its antigen is as yet unknown.

Study conclusions and caveats: Specificity for antigen went undetermined in the expanded peripheral T cells.

The rearrangement uses TRBV15 and TRBJ1-2, with D possibly matching TRBD1 (5 bases). This TCR was recovered from an adult with an advanced solid tumor such as melanoma, head and neck, liver or kidney cancer. The material sequenced was CD4+ or CD8+ T cells sorted from blood, taken in a trial of the OX40 agonist ivuxolimab. Written as DNA, the CDR3 is TGTGCCACCAGCCTCCCCAGCGGCAGGGTAAGCGGTGGCTACACCTTC. Its translation: CATSLPSGRVSGGYTF.